This entry concerns a single T cell receptor (beta chain). These data come from a study of blood T cell repertoires in COVID-19. Looked up from germline, CDR1 is KGHDR and CDR2 is SFDVKD. The trim removed 7 bases at V and 6 bases at J, leaving 8 bases unmatched. CDR3 size: 14 residues. Measured with immunoSEQ multiplex PCR; TCRdb has only the in-frame clones, and not every one. Among roughly 670,000 clones listed, 85% to 90% were seen once. Sequences were obtained from peripheral blood. This TCR was recovered from a young woman with acute or convalescent COVID-19. This chain links TRBV24-1 with TRBJ1-5; TRBD1 aligns across 7 bases. This CDR3 reads CATSAGTAIQPQHF. In DNA form, the CDR3 reads TGTGCCACCAGCGCCGGGACAGCCATTCAGCCCCAGCATTTT.